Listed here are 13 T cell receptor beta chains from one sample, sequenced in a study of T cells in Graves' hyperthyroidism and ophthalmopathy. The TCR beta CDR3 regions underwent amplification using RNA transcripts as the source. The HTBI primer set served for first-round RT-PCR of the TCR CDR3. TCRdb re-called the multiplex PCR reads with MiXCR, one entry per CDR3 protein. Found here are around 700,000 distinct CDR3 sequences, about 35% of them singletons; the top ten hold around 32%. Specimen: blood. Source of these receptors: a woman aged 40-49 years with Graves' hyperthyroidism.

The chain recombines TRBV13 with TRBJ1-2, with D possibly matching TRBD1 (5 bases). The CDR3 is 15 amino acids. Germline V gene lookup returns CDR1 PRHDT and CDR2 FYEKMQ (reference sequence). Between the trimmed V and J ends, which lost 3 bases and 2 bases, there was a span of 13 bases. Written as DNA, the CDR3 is TGTGCCAGCAGCTTGTCCCTCAGGGAAAACTATGGCTACACCTTC. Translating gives CASSLSLRENYGYTF.

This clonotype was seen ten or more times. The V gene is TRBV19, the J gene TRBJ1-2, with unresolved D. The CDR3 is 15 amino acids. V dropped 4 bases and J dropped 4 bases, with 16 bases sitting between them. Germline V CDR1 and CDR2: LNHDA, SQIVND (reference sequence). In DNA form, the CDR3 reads TGTGCCAGTAGTAGTGCTATGGGAATTCGCTATGGCTACACCTTC. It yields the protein CASSSAMGIRYGYTF.

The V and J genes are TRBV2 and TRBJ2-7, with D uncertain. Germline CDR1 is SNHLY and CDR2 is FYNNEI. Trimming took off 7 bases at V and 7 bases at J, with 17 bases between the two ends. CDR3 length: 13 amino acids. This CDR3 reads CASTWSSYNEQYF. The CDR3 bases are TGTGCCAGCACCTGGAGCTCCTACAATGAGCAGTACTTC.

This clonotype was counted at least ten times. In nucleotides, the CDR3 is TGTGCCACCAGCACCCAGACGTCGCCCAGCTCCTACGAGCAGTACTTC. Residues: CATSTQTSPSSYEQYF. The chain links TRBV15 to TRBJ2-7; D gene ambiguous. Germline V gene lookup returns CDR1 LNHNV and CDR2 YYDKDF (reference sequence). This CDR3 has 16 residues. Trimming stripped 4 bases from V and 0 bases from J, with 16 bases between.

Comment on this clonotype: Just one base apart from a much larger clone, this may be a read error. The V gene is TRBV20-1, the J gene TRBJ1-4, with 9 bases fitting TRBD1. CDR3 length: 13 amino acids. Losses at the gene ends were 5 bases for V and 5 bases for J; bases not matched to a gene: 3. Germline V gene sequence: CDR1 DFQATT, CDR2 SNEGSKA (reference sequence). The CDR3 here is CSAEGQGNEKLFF. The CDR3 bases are TGCAGTGCTGAGGGACAGGGAAATGAAAAACTGTTTTTT.

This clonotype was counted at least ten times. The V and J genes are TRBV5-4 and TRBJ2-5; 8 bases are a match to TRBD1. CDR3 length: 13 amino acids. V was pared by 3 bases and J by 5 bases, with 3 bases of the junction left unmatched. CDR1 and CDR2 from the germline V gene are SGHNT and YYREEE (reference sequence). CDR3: CASSSGGAETQYF. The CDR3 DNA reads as TGTGCCAGCAGCTCAGGGGGCGCGGAGACCCAGTACTTC.

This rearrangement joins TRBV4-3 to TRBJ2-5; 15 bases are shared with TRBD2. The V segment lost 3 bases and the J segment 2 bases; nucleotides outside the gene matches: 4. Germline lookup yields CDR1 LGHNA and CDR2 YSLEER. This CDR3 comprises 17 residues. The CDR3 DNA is TGCGCCAGCAGCCAGGATGGACTAGCGGGGGGGCAAGAGACCCAGTACTTC. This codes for CASSQDGLAGGQETQYF.

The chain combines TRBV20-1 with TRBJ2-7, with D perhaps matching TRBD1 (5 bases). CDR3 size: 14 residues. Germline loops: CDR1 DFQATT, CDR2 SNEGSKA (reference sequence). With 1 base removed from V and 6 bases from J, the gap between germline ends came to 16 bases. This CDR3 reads CSARVETAIPEQYF. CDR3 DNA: TGCAGTGCTAGAGTGGAGACAGCTATACCCGAGCAGTACTTC.

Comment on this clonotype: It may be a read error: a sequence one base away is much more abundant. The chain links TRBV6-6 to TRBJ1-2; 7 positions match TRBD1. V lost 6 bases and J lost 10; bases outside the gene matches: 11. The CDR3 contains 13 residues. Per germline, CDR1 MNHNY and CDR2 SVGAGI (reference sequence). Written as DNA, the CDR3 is TGTGCCAGCAGAGAATCGACAGGGAGCGCCTACACCTTC. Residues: CASRESTGSAYTF.

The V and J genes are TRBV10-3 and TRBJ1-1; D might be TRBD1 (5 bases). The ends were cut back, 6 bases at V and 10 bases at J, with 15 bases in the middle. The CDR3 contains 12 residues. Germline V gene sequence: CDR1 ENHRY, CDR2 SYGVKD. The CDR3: CAISDQGAGAFF. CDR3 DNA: TGTGCCATCAGCGACCAGGGAGCTGGAGCTTTCTTT.

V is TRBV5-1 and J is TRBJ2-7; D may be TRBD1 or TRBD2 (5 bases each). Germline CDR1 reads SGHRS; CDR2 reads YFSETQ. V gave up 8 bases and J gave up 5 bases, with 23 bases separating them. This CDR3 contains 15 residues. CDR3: CARSPRDGTLNEQYF. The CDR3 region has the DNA TGCGCCAGGTCTCCCAGGGACGGAACCCTAAACGAGCAGTACTTC.

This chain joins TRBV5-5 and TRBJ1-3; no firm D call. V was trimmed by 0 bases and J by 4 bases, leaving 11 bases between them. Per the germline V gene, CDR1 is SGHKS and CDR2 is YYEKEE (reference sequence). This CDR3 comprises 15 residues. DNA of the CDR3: TGTGCCAGCAGCTTGGACCGGCCTGGGGGAAACACCATATATTTT. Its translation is CASSLDRPGGNTIYF.

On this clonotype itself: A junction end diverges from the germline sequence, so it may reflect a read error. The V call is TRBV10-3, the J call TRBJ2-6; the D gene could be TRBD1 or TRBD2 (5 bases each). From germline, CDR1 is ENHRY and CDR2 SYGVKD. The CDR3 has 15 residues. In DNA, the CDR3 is TGTACCATCAGCCGGGACCCCTCTGGGGCCAACGTCCTGACTTTC. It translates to CTISRDPSGANVLTF.